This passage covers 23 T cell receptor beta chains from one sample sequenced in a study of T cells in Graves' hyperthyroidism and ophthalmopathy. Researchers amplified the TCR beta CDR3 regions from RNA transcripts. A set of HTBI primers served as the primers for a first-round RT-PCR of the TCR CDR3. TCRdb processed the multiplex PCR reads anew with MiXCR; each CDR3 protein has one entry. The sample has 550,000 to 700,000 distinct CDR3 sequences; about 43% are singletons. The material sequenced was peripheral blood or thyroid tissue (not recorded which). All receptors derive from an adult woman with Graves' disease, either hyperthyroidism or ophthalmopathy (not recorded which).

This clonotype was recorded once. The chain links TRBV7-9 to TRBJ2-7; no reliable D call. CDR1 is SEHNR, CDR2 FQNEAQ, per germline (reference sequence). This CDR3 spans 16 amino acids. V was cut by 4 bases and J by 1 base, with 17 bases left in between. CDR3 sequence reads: CASSSEDGRKSYEQYF. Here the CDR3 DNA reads TGTGCCAGCAGCTCCGAGGACGGTAGGAAATCCTACGAGCAGTACTTC.

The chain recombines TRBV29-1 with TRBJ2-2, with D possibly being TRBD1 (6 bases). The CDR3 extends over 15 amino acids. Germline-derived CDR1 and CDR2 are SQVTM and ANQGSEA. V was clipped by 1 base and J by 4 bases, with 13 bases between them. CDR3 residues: CSVEVGQGTTGELFF. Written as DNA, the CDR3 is TGCAGCGTTGAAGTAGGGCAGGGGACCACCGGGGAGCTGTTTTTT.

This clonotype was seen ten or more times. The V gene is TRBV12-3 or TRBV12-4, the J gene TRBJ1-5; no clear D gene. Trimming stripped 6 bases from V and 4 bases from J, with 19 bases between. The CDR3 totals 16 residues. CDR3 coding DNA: TGTGCCAGCAGGAAGCGGCTCCCGTTGCGGAATCAGCCCCAGCATTTT. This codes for CASRKRLPLRNQPQHF.

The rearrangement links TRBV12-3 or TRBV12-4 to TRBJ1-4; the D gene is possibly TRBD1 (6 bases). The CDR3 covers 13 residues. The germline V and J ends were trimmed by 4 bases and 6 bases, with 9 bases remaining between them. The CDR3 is CASSSGTHEKLFF. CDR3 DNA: TGTGCCAGCAGTTCTGGGACACATGAAAAACTGTTTTTT.

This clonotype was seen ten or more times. CDR3 loop: CSASTGTGDNEQYF. The CDR3 region has the DNA TGCAGTGCTAGCACCGGGACAGGGGACAACGAGCAGTACTTC. The rearrangement links TRBV20-1 to TRBJ2-7, with 10 bases fitting TRBD1. This CDR3 comprises 14 residues. The V and J ends lost 3 bases and 5 bases, in that order; junction bases with no gene match: 7. Germline V gene data show CDR1 as DFQATT and CDR2 as SNEGSKA (reference sequence).

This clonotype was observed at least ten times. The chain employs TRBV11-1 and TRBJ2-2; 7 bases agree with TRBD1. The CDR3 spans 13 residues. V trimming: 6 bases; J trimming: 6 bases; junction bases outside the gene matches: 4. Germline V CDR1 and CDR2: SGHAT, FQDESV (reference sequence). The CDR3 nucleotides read TGTGCCAGCAGTTCAACAGGGGCCGGGGAGCTGTTTTTT. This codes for CASSSTGAGELFF. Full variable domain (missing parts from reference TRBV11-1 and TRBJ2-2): EAEVAQSPRYKITEKSQAVAFWCDPISGHATLYWYRQILGQGPELLVQFQDESVVDDSQLPKDRFSAERLKGVDSTLKIQPAELGDSAMYLCASSSTGAGELFFGEGSRLTVL.

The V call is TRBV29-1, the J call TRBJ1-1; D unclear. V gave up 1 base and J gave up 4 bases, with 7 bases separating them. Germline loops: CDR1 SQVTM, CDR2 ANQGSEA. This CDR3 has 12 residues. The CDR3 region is CSVEGQITEAFF. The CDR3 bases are TGCAGCGTTGAAGGGCAGATCACTGAAGCTTTCTTT.

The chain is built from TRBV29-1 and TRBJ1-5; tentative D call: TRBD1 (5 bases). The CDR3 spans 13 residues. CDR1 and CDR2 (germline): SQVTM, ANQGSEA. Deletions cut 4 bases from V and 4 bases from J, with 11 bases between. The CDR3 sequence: CSVADGGNQPQHF. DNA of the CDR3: TGCAGCGTTGCGGACGGGGGGAATCAGCCCCAGCATTTT.

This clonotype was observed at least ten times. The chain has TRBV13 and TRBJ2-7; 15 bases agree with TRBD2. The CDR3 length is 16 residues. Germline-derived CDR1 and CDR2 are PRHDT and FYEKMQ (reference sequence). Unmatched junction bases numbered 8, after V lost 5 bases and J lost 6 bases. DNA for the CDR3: TGTGCCAGCAGCCCACCCTGGGGACTAGCGGGAGGCGAGCAGTACTTC. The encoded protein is CASSPPWGLAGGEQYF.

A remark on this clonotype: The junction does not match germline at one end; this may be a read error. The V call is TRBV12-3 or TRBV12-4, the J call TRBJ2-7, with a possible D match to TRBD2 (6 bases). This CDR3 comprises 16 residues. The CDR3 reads CSSSQHGDFSSYEQYF. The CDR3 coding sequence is TGTTCCAGCAGTCAGCACGGGGACTTCAGCTCCTACGAGCAGTACTTC.

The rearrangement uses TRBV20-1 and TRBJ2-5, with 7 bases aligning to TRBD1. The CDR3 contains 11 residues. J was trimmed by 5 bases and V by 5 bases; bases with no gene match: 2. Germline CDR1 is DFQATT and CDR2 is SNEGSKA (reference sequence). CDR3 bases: TGCAGTGCTTCGGGACAGGAGACCCAGTACTTC. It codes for CSASGQETQYF.

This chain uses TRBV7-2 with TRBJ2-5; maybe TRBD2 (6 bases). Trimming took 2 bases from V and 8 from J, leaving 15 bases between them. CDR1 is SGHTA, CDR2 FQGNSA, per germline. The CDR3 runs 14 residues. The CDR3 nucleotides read TGTGCCAGCAGCTTAAATCCGGGAGAGGCTACCCAGTACTTC. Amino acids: CASSLNPGEATQYF.

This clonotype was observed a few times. CDR3 DNA sequence: TGTGCCAGCAGCTTAATAGGGACAGGCCCCTACGAGCAGTACTTC. Protein: CASSLIGTGPYEQYF. The chain uses TRBV7-2 and TRBJ2-7; the match to TRBD1 covers 8 bases. The CDR3 totals 15 residues. V gave up 2 bases and J gave up 2 bases; unmatched junction bases: 5. The germline V gene has CDR1 SGHTA and CDR2 FQGNSA.

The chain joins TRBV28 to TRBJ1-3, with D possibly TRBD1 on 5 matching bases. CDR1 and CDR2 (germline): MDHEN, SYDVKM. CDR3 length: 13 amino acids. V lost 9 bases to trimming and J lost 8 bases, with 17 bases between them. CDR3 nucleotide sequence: TGTGCCAGGAAAAGTGGGGGAGATGACACCATATATTTT. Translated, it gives CARKSGGDDTIYF.

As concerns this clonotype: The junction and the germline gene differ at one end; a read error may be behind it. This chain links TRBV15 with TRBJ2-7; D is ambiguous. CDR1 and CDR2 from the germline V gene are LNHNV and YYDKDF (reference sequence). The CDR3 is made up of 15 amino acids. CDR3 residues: CASSLVLGFQYEQYF. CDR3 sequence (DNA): TGTGCCAGCAGCTTAGTTCTGGGATTTCAGTACGAGCAGTACTTC.

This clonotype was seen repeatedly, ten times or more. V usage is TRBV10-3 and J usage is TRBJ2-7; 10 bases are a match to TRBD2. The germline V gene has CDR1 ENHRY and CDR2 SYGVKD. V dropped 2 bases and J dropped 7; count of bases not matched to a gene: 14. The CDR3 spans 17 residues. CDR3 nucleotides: TGTGCCATCAGTGAGCCAGTAGCGGGAGGACTTACGGGGGAGCAGTACTTC. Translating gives CAISEPVAGGLTGEQYF.

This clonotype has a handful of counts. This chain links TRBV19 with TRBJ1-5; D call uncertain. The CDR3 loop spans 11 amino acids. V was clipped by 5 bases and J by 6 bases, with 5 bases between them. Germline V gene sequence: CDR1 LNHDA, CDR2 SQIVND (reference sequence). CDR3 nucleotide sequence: TGTGCCAGTAGTGCTGGTCAGCCCCAGCATTTT. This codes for CASSAGQPQHF.

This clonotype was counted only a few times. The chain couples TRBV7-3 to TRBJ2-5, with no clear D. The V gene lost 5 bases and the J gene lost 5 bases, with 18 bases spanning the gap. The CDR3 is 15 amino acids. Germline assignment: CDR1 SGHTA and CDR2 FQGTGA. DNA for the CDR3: TGTGCCAGCAGCGTTAACAGTGGCTTGGGGGAGACCCAGTACTTC. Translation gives CASSVNSGLGETQYF. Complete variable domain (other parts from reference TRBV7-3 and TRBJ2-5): GAGVSQTPSNKVTEKGKYVELRCDPISGHTALYWYRQSLGQGPEFLIYFQGTGAADDSGLPNDRFFAVRPEGSVSTLKIQRTERGDSAVYLCASSVNSGLGETQYFGPGTRLLVL.

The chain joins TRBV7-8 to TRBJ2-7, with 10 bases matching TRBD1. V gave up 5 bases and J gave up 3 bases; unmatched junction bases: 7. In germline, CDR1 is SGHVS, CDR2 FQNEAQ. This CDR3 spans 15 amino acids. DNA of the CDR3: TGTGCCAGCAGCGCCCTGGGACAGGGGATCTACGAGCAGTACTTC. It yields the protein CASSALGQGIYEQYF.

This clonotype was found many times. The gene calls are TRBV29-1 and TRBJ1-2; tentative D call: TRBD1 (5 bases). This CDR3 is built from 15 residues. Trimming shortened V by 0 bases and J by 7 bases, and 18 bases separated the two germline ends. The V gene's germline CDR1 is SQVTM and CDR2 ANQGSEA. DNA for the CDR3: TGCAGCGTTGAAGATCGGGGCCCGTGGGCCACTGGCTACACCTTC. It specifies CSVEDRGPWATGYTF.

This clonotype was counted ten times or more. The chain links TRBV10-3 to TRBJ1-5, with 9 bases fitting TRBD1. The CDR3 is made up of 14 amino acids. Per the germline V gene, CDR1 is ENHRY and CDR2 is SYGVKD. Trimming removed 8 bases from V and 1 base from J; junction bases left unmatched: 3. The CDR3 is CAISGQGSNQPQHF. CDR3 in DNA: TGTGCCATCTCTGGACAGGGGAGCAATCAGCCCCAGCATTTT.

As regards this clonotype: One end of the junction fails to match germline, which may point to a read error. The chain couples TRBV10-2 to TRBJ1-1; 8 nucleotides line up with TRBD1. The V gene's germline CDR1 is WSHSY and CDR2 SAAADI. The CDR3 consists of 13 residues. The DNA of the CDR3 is TGTGCCAGCAGTCTAAGGACAGGGTATGAAGCTTTCTTT. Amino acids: CASSLRTGYEAFF.

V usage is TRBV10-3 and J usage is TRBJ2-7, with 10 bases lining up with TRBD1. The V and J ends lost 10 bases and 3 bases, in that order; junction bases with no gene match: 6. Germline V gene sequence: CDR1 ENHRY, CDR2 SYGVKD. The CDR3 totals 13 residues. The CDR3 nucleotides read TGTGCCACCTGGGACAGGGGAAACTACGAGCAGTACTTC. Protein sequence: CATWDRGNYEQYF.